This T cell receptor (beta chain) was identified in a study of shared clonotypes between healthy human individuals (dated by TCRdb to the early 2020s). Background on the whole study: The cohort comprised a couple of women and three men aged 18 to 49 years. For each donor, three plates each were used for CD4 naive and CD4 memory, two plates were used for CD8 naive, and one plate was used for CD8 memory. Leukapheresis yielded between about 0.85 and 10 billion PBMCs per donor. The study deeply sequenced blood TCR repertoires of 5 or 6 healthy adults to estimate repertoire size and the extent of clonotype sharing between individuals. Libraries were prepared and TCR repertoires were sequenced by different laboratories using diverse techniques, in order to increase sequencing depth and limit assay-specific biases. The investigation overall reported the following: Even with the large sequencing depth, rarefaction of the sorted-subset datasets indicated that sequencing was incomplete. Sampling was restricted to blood, and TCR repertoires in tissue are likely to differ from TCR repertoires in blood. Larger estimated clonotype richness was generally found for naive subsets than for memory subsets. Compared with non-shared clonotypes, clonotypes shared by all four sorted-subset donors had higher generation probabilities. Because the study included a small number of donors, the genetic and exposure-history diversity represented was limited. Pairwise subsampling led to the expectation that sequencing depth would affect the degree of clonotype sharing among donors. Sharing across several donors was observed for about 4.8% of naive CD4, about 4% of naive CD8, roughly 2.3% of memory CD4, and around 0.4% of memory CD8 clonotypes.

Using the deep immunoSEQ assay, TCR CDR3 regions were amplified from genomic DNA by multiplex PCR. Extracted genomic DNA from each cell subset was distributed evenly across all wells of several immunoSEQ 96-well plates, and each plate was treated as a replicate. For sorted subsets, each replicate PCR was loaded with about 0.2 ug genomic DNA, equivalent to some 31,000 T cell genomes. Purified libraries were measured with a Qubit 3.0 fluorometer, size-checked on a Bioanalyzer 2100, and measured again with the KAPA Library Quantification kit. Every immunoSEQ 96-well plate was sequenced on a dedicated single-read 150-cycle Illumina NextSeq 550 flow cell. The paper's data handling went like this. Because the immunoSEQ output included only junctional sequences and no quality scores, the filtering could not be the same as the filtering used for full-length reads. Sequences were annotated with PyIR, a Python wrapper for IgBLAST v1.9, using IMGT germline references to assign V/J genes and CDR3. Reads were removed for weak V/J assignments (E-value above 1e-6), missing CDR3, stop codons, out-of-frame junctions, or ambiguous translated residues. V3J clonotypes were defined by identical inferred V gene, J gene, and CDR3 amino acid sequence. The percentage overlap between two repertoires was calculated by dividing the number of shared unique clonotypes by the size of the smaller repertoire. Repertoire richness was assessed with RTK rarefaction, the Chao1 estimator, and Recon v2.1 estimates of unobserved clonotypes. OLGA was used to compute generation probabilities for all TCRbeta clonotypes that the gDNA method yielded from a handful of donors. TCRdb took this table from immuneACCESS and kept in-frame rearrangements with V and J called. Such tables lack part of the clones; where checked against another copy, unresolved V genes explain under half of the gap, and the rest is unexplained. V and J calls and clone size are as listed in that table; D and trimming were resolved from the DNA. In all, the sample holds nearly 600,000 clones, and less than 97% of those were seen once. Of the sample, approximately 0.1% is held by the ten largest clones.

The CDR3 goes from the cysteine to the phenylalanine over 15 residues. Only the CDR3 DNA is retained, 45 bases long and in frame from the first base. At the junction V is shortened by 2 bases and J by 0 bases, with 11 bases in between. For CDR1 and CDR2, the germline V gene lists MNHEY and SVGAGI. CD8 naive samples consisted of CD45RO-negative cells that were positively selected for CCR7, yielding a CD45RA+CCR7+ population without TemRA cells. Healthy HIV-negative adults with no recently reported acute infections or vaccinations were included as donors. All donors were Caucasian adults living in Nashville, Tennessee, USA. After blood collection by leukapheresis, PBMCs were isolated using Ficoll-Histopaque density gradient centrifugation and then cryopreserved in the vapor phase of liquid nitrogen. Analytical flow cytometry was used to check the purity and quantity of every magnetically sorted T cell population. Genomic DNA was isolated from each sorted fraction and quantified by UV absorbance on a Nanodrop 2000c.

In regard to this clone: It lacks a known antigen. Base-call qualities are not available, and no considerably larger clone is one nucleotide away.

Input material: naive CD8+ T cells sorted from blood. The cell subset or site label here, explained by the study, means: CD45RA+CCR7+. The receptor was isolated from a woman in her 30s in good health. The sequence is built from TRBV6-5 and TRBJ2-7, with TRBD2 perhaps the D gene, on 6 matching bases. The DNA reads as follows: TGTGCCAGCAGTTACCACACCGGGGGCTCCTACGAGCAGTACTTC. Its protein product is CASSYHTGGSYEQYF.